The 17 T cell receptor beta chains below come from one sample, sequenced in a study of blood T cell repertoires in COVID-19. The table came from immunoSEQ multiplex PCR; TCRdb's copy has only in-frame clones and leaves some out. This table holds more than 65,000 clones, around 88% found once. The source material was peripheral blood. The receptors shown here come from a man aged 60 to 75 with acute or convalescent COVID-19.

V usage is TRBV6-2 or TRBV6-3 and J usage is TRBJ2-3, with D possibly TRBD2 on 6 matching bases. In germline, CDR1 is MNHEY, CDR2 SVGEGT. The ends were cut back, 0 bases at V and 14 bases at J, with 15 bases in the middle. CDR3 length: 13 amino acids. CDR3 sequence (DNA): TGTGCCAGCAGTTACTCGGGACTCTCACCGCCGTATTTT. Protein product: CASSYSGLSPPYF.

As for this clone: An end of the junction differs from the germline gene, which may be a read error. The chain links TRBV7-7 to TRBJ1-4, with a weak D call TRBD1 (6 bases). The CDR3 consists of 13 residues. Germline V gene lookup returns CDR1 SSHAT and CDR2 FNYEAQ (reference sequence). The DNA of the CDR3 is TGTGCTAGCAGCTGGGGGCCTAATGAAAAACTGTTTTTT. Residues: CASSWGPNEKLFF.

CDR3 bases: TGTGCCAGTAGTGAGCCCTACGAGCAGTACTTC. This codes for CASSEPYEQYF. The chain is built from TRBV19 and TRBJ2-7; D gene unclear. V was clipped by 5 bases and J by 2 bases, with 4 bases between them. The germline CDR1 and CDR2 sequences are LNHDA and SQIVND (reference sequence). This CDR3 spans 11 amino acids. Combining the CDR3 with reference TRBV19 and TRBJ2-7 gives the whole variable domain DGGITQSPKYLFRKEGQNVTLSCEQNLNHDAMYWYRQDPGQGLRLIYYSQIVNDFQKGDIAEGYSVSREKKESFPLTVTSAQKNPTAFYLCASSEPYEQYFGPGTRLTVT.

This chain connects TRBV3-1 (or the pseudogene TRBV3-2) to TRBJ1-2, with TRBD1 as a possible D gene (5 bases). The CDR3 loop spans 15 amino acids. V shed 2 bases and J shed 4 bases, with 14 bases lying between them. Germline V gene data show CDR1 as LGHDT and CDR2 as YNNKEL (reference sequence). The CDR3 loop reads CASSQRSTVGYGYTF. DNA of the CDR3: TGTGCCAGCAGCCAAAGGTCGACAGTTGGCTATGGCTACACCTTC.

This sequence joins TRBV7-8 and TRBJ2-1, with D tentatively TRBD2 (7 bases). Between the trimmed V and J ends, which lost 7 bases and 1 base, there was a span of 11 bases. The CDR3 length is 14 residues. Germline CDR1 and CDR2: SGHVS and FQNEAQ. CDR3 sequence reads: CASKAGASYNEQFF. The DNA of the CDR3 is TGTGCCAGCAAGGCGGGGGCATCCTACAATGAGCAGTTCTTC.

The J gene is TRBJ2-2, the V gene TRBV6-4; D gene uncertain. Germline CDR1 and CDR2: MRHNA and SNTAGT. Trimming cost V 5 bases and J 2 bases, with 12 bases left between them. The CDR3 has 15 residues. CDR3 protein: CASSPSGVNTGELFF. CDR3 DNA: TGTGCCAGCAGTCCCTCGGGTGTAAACACCGGGGAGCTGTTTTTT.

V usage is TRBV5-1 and J usage is TRBJ1-6, with D tentatively TRBD1 (6 bases). Deletions cut 5 bases from V and 3 bases from J, with 18 bases between. Germline V CDR1 and CDR2: SGHRS, YFSETQ. This CDR3 has 17 amino acids. CDR3 region: CASSLEGRGFYNSPLHF. The CDR3 DNA is TGCGCCAGCAGTCTTGAGGGCAGGGGATTCTATAATTCACCCCTCCACTTT. The variable domain in full, completed from reference TRBV5-1 and TRBJ1-6, reads KAGVTQTPRYLIKTRGQQVTLSCSPISGHRSVSWYQQTPGQGLQFLFEYFSETQRNKGNFPGRFSGRQFSNSRSEMNVSTLELGDSALYLCASSLEGRGFYNSPLHFGNGTRLTVT.

The rearrangement joins TRBV24-1 to TRBJ1-1; perhaps TRBD1 as D (5 bases). The CDR3 is 17 residues long. V lost 5 bases to trimming and J lost 0 bases, with 18 bases between them. Germline CDR1 reads KGHDR; CDR2 reads SFDVKD. The chain's CDR3 is CATSVGTGNTMNTEAFF. CDR3 coding DNA: TGTGCCACCAGTGTGGGAACAGGAAATACTATGAACACTGAAGCTTTCTTT.

Details on this clone: The sample contains more than one DNA sequence encoding this CDR3. The V and J genes are TRBV3-1 (or the pseudogene TRBV3-2) and TRBJ1-5; D is ambiguous. Germline values: CDR1 LGHDT, CDR2 YNNKEL (reference sequence). The CDR3 has 13 residues. V lost 3 bases, J lost 4 bases, and 7 bases lay in between. CDR3 sequence: CASSQGRNQPQHF. CDR3 sequence (DNA): TGTGCCAGCAGCCAGGGGAGGAATCAGCCCCAGCATTTT.

V is TRBV4-3 and J is TRBJ2-2; 10 nucleotides agree with TRBD1. The trim removed 4 bases at V and 4 bases at J, leaving 9 bases unmatched. This CDR3 has 17 residues. Germline loops: CDR1 LGHNA, CDR2 YSLEER. This CDR3 reads CASSPSPGQGITGELFF. The DNA of the CDR3 is TGCGCCAGCAGCCCGAGTCCGGGACAGGGGATCACCGGGGAGCTGTTTTTT.

The count of this clone is one. CDR3 in DNA: TGTGCCAGCAGCCAATCCGGGACAGGCCAACCTAATGAAAAACTGTTTTTT. This sequence encodes CASSQSGTGQPNEKLFF. The chain uses TRBV4-2 and TRBJ1-4, with TRBD1 matching over 8 bases. CDR3 length: 17 amino acids. Germline V CDR1 and CDR2: LGHNA, YNFKEQ. J gave up 3 bases and V 2 bases, and 8 bases lay outside the gene matches.

This chain links TRBV5-4 with TRBJ2-5; D might be TRBD2 (6 bases). Germline V gene data show CDR1 as SGHNT and CDR2 as YYREEE (reference sequence). With 0 bases removed from V and 5 bases from J, the gap between germline ends came to 14 bases. The CDR3 consists of 15 residues. This chain's CDR3 is CASSLEAGFGETQYF. The DNA for the CDR3 is TGTGCCAGCAGCTTGGAGGCGGGGTTTGGGGAGACCCAGTACTTC. Using reference TRBV5-4 and TRBJ2-5 for the parts outside the CDR3, the full variable domain is ETGVTQSPTHLIKTRGQQVTLRCSSQSGHNTVSWYQQALGQGPQFIFQYYREEENGRGNFPPRFSGLQFPNYSSELNVNALELDDSALYLCASSLEAGFGETQYFGPGTRLLVL.

V and J are TRBV30 and TRBJ1-1; D not certain. Trimming left V 1 base short and J 3 bases short, with 9 bases between. CDR3 length: 13 amino acids. Germline CDR1 and CDR2: GTSNPN and SVGIG (reference sequence). CDR3 residues: CAWSDWQDTEAFF. CDR3 sequence (DNA): TGTGCCTGGAGTGATTGGCAGGACACTGAAGCTTTCTTT.

The V call is TRBV7-2, the J call TRBJ1-3; the D gene is possibly TRBD1 (5 bases). CDR3 length: 13 amino acids. The ends were cut back, 11 bases at V and 0 bases at J, with 11 bases in the middle. Per the germline V gene, CDR1 is SGHTA and CDR2 is FQGNSA. The CDR3 nucleotides are TGTGCCTCGGGGGAGTTCTCTGGAAACACCATATATTTT. As protein: CASGEFSGNTIYF.

V usage is TRBV25-1 and J usage is TRBJ2-1; TRBD2 is a possible D gene (5 bases). V was cut by 3 bases and J by 3 bases, with 12 bases left in between. Germline values: CDR1 MGHDK, CDR2 SYGVNS. CDR3 length equals 15 residues. CDR3 in DNA: TGTGCCAGCAGTGATCCGACTGGGAGCTACAATGAGCAGTTCTTC. Protein sequence: CASSDPTGSYNEQFF.

The chain couples TRBV6-5 to TRBJ1-1, with TRBD1 as a possible D gene (5 bases). The CDR3 runs to 14 residues. Germline V lookup: CDR1 MNHEY, CDR2 SVGAGI. V was pared by 2 bases and J by 1 base, with 8 bases between. CDR3 loop: CASSYRRGNTEAFF. In DNA form, the CDR3 reads TGTGCCAGCAGTTACCGGAGGGGGAACACTGAAGCTTTCTTT.

This rearrangement joins TRBV7-2 to TRBJ2-1, with TRBD2 identical over 9 bases. This CDR3 is built from 15 residues. The germline V gene encodes CDR1 SGHTA and CDR2 FQGNSA. Trimming at V came to 2 bases and at J to 5 bases, leaving 4 bases not matched to a gene. CDR3 sequence reads: CASSLTAGGHNEQFF. The CDR3 region has the DNA TGTGCCAGCAGCTTAACAGCGGGGGGCCACAATGAGCAGTTCTTC. Drawing the rest from reference TRBV7-2 and TRBJ2-1, the complete variable domain is GAGVSQSPSNKVTEKGKDVELRCDPISGHTALYWYRQSLGQGLEFLIYFQGNSAPDKSGLPSDRFSAERTGGSVSTLTIQRTQQEDSAVYLCASSLTAGGHNEQFFGPGTRLTVL.